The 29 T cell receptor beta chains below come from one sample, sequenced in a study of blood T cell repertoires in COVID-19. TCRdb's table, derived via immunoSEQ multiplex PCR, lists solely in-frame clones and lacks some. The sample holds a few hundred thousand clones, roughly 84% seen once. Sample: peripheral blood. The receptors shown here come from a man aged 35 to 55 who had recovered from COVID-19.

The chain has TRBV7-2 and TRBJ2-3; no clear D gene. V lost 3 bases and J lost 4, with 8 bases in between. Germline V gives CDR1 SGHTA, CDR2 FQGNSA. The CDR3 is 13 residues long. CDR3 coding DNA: TGTGCCAGCAGCTTCAACCCGGCAGATACGCAGTATTTT. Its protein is CASSFNPADTQYF.

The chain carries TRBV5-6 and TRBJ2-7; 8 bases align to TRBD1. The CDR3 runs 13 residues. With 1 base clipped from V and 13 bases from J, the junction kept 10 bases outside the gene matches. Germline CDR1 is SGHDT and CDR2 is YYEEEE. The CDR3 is CASSLMGQVVSYF. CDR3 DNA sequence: TGTGCCAGCAGCTTGATGGGACAGGTTGTATCTTACTTC.

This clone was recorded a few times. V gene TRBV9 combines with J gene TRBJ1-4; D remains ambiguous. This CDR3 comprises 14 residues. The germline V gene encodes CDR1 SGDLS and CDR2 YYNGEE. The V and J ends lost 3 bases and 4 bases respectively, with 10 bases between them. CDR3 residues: CASSGLGSNEKLFF. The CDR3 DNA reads TGTGCCAGCAGCGGGTTAGGGAGTAATGAAAAACTGTTTTTT.

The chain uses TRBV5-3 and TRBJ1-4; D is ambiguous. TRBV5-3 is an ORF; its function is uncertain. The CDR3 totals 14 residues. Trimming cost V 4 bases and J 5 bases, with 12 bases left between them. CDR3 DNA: TGTGCCAGAAGCATACTGTCCCGAAATGAAAAACTGTTTTTT. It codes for CARSILSRNEKLFF.

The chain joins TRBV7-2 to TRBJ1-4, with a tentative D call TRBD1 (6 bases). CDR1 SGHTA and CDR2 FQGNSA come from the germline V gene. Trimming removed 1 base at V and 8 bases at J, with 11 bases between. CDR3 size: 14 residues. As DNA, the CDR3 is TGTGCCAGCAGCTTAGTTCAGGGGACAGAAAAACTGTTTTTT. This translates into CASSLVQGTEKLFF.

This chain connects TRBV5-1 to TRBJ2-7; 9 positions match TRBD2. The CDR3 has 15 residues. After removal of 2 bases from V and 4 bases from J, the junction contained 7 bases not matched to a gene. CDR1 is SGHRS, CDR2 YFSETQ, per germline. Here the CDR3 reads CASSFASGMVYEQYF. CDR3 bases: TGCGCCAGCAGCTTTGCTAGCGGGATGGTATACGAGCAGTACTTC.

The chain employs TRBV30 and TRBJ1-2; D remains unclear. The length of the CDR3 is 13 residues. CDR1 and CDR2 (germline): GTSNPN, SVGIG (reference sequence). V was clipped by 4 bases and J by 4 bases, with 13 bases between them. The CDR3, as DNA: TGTGCCTGGACACGAGGAAGACTCTATGGCTACACCTTC. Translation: CAWTRGRLYGYTF.

The CDR3 here is CASSQEVTSGGKTDTQYF. Written as DNA, the CDR3 is TGCGCCAGCAGCCAAGAGGTCACTAGCGGGGGGAAGACAGATACGCAGTATTTT. The chain links TRBV4-1 to TRBJ2-3, with TRBD2 identical over 12 bases. V lost 0 bases and J lost 3; bases outside the gene matches: 7. The CDR3 sequence is 18 residues long. Per germline, CDR1 MGHRA and CDR2 YSYEKL.

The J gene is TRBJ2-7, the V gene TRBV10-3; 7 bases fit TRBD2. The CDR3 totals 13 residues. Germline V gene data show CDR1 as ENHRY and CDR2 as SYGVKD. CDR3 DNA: TGTGCTGTCGCCGGGACTAAAAGCTACGAGCAGTACTTC. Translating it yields CAVAGTKSYEQYF.

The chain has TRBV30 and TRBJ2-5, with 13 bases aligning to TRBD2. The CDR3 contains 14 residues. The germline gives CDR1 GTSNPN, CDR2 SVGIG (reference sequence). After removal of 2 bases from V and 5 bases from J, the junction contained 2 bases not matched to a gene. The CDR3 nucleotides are TGTGCCTGGAGTCAGGGACTAGCGGGGGAGACCCAGTACTTC. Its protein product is CAWSQGLAGETQYF.

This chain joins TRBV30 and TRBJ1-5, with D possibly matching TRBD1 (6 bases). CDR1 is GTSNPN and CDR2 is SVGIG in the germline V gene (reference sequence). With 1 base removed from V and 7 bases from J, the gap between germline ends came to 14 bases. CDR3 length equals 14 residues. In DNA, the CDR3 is TGTGCCTGGAGTGAGGGGGTCGTTGAGCAGCCCCAGCATTTT. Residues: CAWSEGVVEQPQHF.

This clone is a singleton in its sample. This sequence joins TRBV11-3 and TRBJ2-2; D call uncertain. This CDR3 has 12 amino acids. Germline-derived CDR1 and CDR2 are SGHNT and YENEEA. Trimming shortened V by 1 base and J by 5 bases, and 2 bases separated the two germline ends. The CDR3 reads CASSLVTGELFF. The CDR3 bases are TGTGCCAGCAGCTTAGTAACCGGGGAGCTGTTTTTT.

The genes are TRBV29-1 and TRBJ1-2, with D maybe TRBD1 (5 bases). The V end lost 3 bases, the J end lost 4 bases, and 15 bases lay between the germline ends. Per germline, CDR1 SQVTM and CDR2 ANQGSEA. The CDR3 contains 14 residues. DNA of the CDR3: TGCAGCGTTGATTCAGACCTCAGGGCCTATGGCTACACCTTC. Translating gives CSVDSDLRAYGYTF.

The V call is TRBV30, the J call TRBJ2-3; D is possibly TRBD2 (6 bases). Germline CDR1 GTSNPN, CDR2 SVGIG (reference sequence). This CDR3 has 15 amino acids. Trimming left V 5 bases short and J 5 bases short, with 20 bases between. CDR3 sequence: CAWSRAGLNRDTQYF. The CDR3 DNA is TGTGCCTGGTCCCGGGCGGGGCTCAATAGAGATACGCAGTATTTT.

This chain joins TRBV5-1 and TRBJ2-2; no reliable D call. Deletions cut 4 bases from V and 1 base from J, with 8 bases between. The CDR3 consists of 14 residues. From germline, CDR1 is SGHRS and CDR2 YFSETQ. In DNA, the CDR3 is TGCGCCAGCAGCCCTCAGGTGAACACCGGGGAGCTGTTTTTT. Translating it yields CASSPQVNTGELFF. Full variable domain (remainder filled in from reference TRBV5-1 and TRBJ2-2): KAGVTQTPRYLIKTRGQQVTLSCSPISGHRSVSWYQQTPGQGLQFLFEYFSETQRNKGNFPGRFSGRQFSNSRSEMNVSTLELGDSALYLCASSPQVNTGELFFGEGSRLTVL.

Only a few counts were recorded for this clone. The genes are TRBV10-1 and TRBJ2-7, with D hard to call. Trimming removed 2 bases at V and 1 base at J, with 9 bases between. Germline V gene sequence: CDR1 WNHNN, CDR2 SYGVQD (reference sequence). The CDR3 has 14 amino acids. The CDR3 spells CASSETAESYEQYF. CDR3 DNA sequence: TGCGCCAGCAGTGAGACAGCTGAGTCCTACGAGCAGTACTTC.

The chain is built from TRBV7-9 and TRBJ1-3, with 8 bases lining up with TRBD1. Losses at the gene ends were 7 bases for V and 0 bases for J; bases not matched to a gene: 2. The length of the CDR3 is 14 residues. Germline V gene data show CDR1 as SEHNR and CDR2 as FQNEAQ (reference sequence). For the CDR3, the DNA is TGTGCCAGCAATGACAGGGGCTCTGGAAACACCATATATTTT. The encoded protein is CASNDRGSGNTIYF.

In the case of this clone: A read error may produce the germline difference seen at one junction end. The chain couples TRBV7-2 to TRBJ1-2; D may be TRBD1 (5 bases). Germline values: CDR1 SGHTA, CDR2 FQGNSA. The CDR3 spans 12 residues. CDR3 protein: CASSLAGRASTF. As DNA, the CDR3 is TGTGCCAGCAGCTTAGCGGGCAGGGCGTCGACATTC.

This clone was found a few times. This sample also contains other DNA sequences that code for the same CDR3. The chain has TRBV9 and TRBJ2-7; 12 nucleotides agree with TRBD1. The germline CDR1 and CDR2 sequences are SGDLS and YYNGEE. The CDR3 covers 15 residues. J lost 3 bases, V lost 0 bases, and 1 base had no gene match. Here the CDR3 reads CASSVGDRGLYEQYF. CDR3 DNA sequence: TGTGCCAGCAGCGTAGGGGACAGGGGGCTCTACGAGCAGTACTTC. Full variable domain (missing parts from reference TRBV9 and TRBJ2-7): DSGVTQTPKHLITATGQRVTLRCSPRSGDLSVYWYQQSLDQGLQFLIQYYNGEERAKGNILERFSAQQFPDLHSELNLSSLELGDSALYFCASSVGDRGLYEQYFGPGTRLTVT.

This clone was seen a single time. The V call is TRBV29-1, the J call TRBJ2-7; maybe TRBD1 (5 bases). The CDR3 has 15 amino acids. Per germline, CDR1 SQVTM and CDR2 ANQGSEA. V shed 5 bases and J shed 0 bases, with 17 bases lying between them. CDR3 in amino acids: CSVRGNRKSSYEQYF. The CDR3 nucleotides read TGCAGCGTTAGAGGAAACAGGAAAAGCTCCTACGAGCAGTACTTC.

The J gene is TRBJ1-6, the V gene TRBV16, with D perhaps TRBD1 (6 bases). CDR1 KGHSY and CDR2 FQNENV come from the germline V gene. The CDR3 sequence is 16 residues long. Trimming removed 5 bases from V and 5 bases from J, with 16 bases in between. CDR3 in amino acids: CASSSLISGDNSPLHF. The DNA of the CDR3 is TGTGCCAGCAGCTCGTTGATTTCAGGGGATAATTCACCCCTCCACTTT.

The CDR3 DNA is TGTGCCAGCAGCTTGAAACAGGGGAAAGAGACCCAGTACTTC. Translated, it gives CASSLKQGKETQYF. The V and J genes are TRBV5-4 and TRBJ2-5; 7 bases are shared with TRBD1. The CDR3 is made up of 14 amino acids. Germline V gene data show CDR1 as SGHNT and CDR2 as YYREEE (reference sequence). The V gene end was trimmed by 1 base and the J gene end by 3 bases; junction bases not matched to a gene: 3.

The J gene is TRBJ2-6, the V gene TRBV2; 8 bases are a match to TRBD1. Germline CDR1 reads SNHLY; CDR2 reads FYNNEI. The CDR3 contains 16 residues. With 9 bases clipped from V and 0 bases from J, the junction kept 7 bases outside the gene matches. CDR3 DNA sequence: TGTGCCAGTGGTAGGGACAGGTTCTCTGGGGCCAACGTCCTGACTTTC. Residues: CASGRDRFSGANVLTF.

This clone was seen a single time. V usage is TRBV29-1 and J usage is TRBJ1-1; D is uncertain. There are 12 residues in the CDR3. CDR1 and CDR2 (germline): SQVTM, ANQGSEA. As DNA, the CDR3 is TGCAGAGCCGGGGAAAGGAACACTGAAGCTTTCTTT. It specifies CRAGERNTEAFF.

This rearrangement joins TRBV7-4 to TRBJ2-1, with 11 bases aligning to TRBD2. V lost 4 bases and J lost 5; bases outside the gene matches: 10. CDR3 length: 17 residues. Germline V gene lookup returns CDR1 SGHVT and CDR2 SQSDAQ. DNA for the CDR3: TGTGCCAGCAGCTCCTATAGGGGACTAGCGGTTCACAATGAGCAGTTCTTC. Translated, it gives CASSSYRGLAVHNEQFF.

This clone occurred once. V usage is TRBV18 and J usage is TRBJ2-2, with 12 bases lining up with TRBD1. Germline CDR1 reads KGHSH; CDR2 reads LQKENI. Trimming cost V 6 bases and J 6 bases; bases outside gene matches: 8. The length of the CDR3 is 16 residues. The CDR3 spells CASSSGTGGVAGELFF. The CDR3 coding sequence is TGTGCCAGCTCGTCCGGGACAGGGGGCGTTGCCGGGGAGCTGTTTTTT.

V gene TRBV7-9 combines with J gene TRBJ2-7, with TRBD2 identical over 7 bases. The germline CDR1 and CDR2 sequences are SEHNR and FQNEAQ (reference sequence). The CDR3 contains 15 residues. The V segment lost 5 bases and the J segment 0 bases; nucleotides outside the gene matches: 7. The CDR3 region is CASSPFSGISYEQYF. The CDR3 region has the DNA TGTGCCAGCAGCCCCTTCAGCGGGATCTCCTACGAGCAGTACTTC.

The CDR3 bases are TGTGCCAGCAGCTTGGGAGAGGGGGTTGGCTACACCTTC. Translation: CASSLGEGVGYTF. The V and J genes are TRBV7-2 and TRBJ1-2, with D possibly TRBD1 on 6 matching bases. CDR1 SGHTA and CDR2 FQGNSA come from the germline V gene. Trimming took off 3 bases at V and 7 bases at J, with 12 bases between the two ends. The CDR3 has 13 amino acids.

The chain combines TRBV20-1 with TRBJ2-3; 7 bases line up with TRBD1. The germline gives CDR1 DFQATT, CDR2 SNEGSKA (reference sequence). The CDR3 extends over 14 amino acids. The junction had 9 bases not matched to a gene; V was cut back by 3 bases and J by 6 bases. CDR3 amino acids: CSASRDRDTDTQYF. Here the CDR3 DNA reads TGCAGTGCTAGTAGGGACAGAGATACCGATACGCAGTATTTT.